This T cell receptor beta chain comes out of a study of shared T cell receptors in the human thymus. This table comes from immunoSEQ multiplex PCR, and its TCRdb copy is limited to in-frame clones, with some not included. The sample contains about 710,000 clones, more than 75% of which appear only once. Per the germline V gene, CDR1 is LNHDA and CDR2 is SQIVND (reference sequence). This CDR3 is 11 amino acids long. V was pared by 6 bases and J by 4 bases, with 4 bases between. In its sample, this clone was seen a few times. A further study also used this sample, focusing on human thymus T cells.

The sample was thymocytes. This chain uses TRBV19 with TRBJ2-1; D is ambiguous. This receptor was obtained from a boy in the first two years of life with a congenital heart defect. The CDR3 DNA reads TGTGCCAGTAGCCGTTACAATGAGCAGTTCTTC. Amino acid sequence: CASSRYNEQFF.